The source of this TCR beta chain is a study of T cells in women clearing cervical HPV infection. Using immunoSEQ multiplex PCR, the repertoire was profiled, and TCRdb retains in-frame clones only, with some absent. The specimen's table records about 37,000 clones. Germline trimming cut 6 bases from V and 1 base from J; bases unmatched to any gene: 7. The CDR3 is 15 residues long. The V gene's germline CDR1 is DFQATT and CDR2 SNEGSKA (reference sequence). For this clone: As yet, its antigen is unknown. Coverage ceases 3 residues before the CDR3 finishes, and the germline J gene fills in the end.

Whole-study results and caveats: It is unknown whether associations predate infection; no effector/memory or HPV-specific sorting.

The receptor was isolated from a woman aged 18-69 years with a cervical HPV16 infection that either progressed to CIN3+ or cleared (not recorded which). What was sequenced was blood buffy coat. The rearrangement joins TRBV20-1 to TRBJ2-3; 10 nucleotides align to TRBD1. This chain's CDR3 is CSALTGTGGTDTQYF. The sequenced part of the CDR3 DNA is TGCAGTGCCCTGACTGGGACAGGGGGCACAGATACG.